The following is a T cell receptor (beta chain) sequence with its context. The antigen is not known. The sample comes from a study of shared clonotypes between healthy human individuals. Study conclusions and caveats: Clonotype sharing among donors was thought likely to change with sequencing depth.

CDR1 is SQVTM, CDR2 ANQGSEA, per germline. The CDR3 loop spans 14 amino acids. The junction had 4 bases not matched to a gene; V was cut back by 6 bases and J by 3 bases. Clones were sequenced by immunoSEQ multiplex PCR, and TCRdb holds only the in-frame ones, with some missing. The sample holds hundreds of thousands of clones; roughly 72% are singletons and the top ten take 12%. The sequence came from a woman aged 40-49 years in good health. Some clones in this sample may be carry-over from other donors' samples. The specimen sequenced was PBMCs. The chain combines TRBV29-1 with TRBJ1-5, with TRBD1 identical over 11 bases. DNA of the CDR3: TGCAGCGTGGGGACAGGGGGTATCAATCAGCCCCAGCATTTT. This codes for CSVGTGGINQPQHF.